The following is a T cell receptor beta chain sequence with its context. Its antigen remains unidentified. Per-base quality was not reported, and no clone a single base away is much larger than it. From V the trimming removes 6 bases and from J it removes 0 bases, while the gene matches leave 8 bases of the junction unaccounted for. The CDR3, cysteine through phenylalanine, is 15 amino acids long. The retained sequence is limited to the CDR3, 45 bases, with the frame set at the first base. Reading the label with the study, this specimen's time point is: late sampling 161 to 241 days after vaccination in three convalescent patients. Interpreted using the paper, the treatment or condition label stands for: approximately nine-day PBMC culture with coronavirus spike peptide pools or control peptides (ViraFEST assay). To expand antigen-specific T cells with peptide pools and then pick out the expanded clonotypes through TCR sequencing, the study relied on the ViraFEST assay. Positive SARS-CoV-2 PCR tests in the convalescent patients dated from March to December 2020, before Alpha, Beta and Delta variants emerged in the United States. Over 1.5 million PBMCs per well were cultured in IMDM with approximately 5% human AB serum and 8.5 to 10 IU/ml IL-2, plus 10 ug/ml peptide pools. On days 3 and 7, half of the culture medium was replaced with fresh IL-2-containing medium. After 10 days of culture, CD4+ T cells were isolated by negative selection using the EasySep CD4+ T cell isolation kit. PBMCs were separated from whole blood using Ficoll-Paque Plus gradient centrifugation and then either used fresh or cryopreserved at -140C. Culture conditions were generally each tested in triplicate wells.

These data belong to a study of vaccination and CD4 T cells after COVID-19 (dated by TCRdb to the early 2020s). Background on the whole study: Convalescent patients had a positive SARS-CoV-2 result on nasal swab PCR, and of these patients, several had mild disease and one had severe disease. The convalescent cohort comprised six males and four females, including two Hispanic individuals, seven Caucasians, two Asians and one multiracial person. Two doses of either the Pfizer-BioNTech BNT162b2 vaccine (n=8) or the Moderna mRNA-1273 vaccine (n=2) were administered to participants. Post-COVID blood samples from convalescent patients were collected a median of roughly 100 days after diagnosis, with a range of about 30 to 170 days. Post-vaccine blood samples were taken a median of roughly 72 days after the second vaccine dose, with a range of 14 to 241 days. For a few convalescent patients, samples were collected at an early post-vaccination timepoint (day 14) as well as at a late post-vaccination timepoint (days 161 to 241). The cultures were stimulated with overlapping spike peptide pools from SARS-CoV-2 and from the common cold coronaviruses HCoV-NL63, HCoV-OC43 and HCoV-229E. In control cultures, a CEFX viral epitope pool was used as positive control, an HIV-1 Nef peptide pool was used as negative control, or no peptide was added. In roughly 10 COVID-19 convalescent patients and 4 infection-naive healthy vaccine recipients, the spike-specific CD4+ TCR repertoire before mRNA vaccination was compared with the repertoire after mRNA vaccination. Study-level results and caveats: Relatively few convalescent patients were included in the study, and early timepoints after natural infection were not analyzed. In convalescent patients, nearly all vaccine-specific clones (304 of 307) were found to be mono-reactive for SARS-CoV-2 spike rather than cross-reactive with common cold coronaviruses. An increase in the median number of SARS-CoV-2-reactive clonotypes from approximately 21 after infection to some 38 after vaccination was observed, but the change was not found to be significant. Among the post-vaccine SARS-CoV-2-reactive clones in convalescent patients, a median approximately 90% showed up only after vaccination, which suggests vaccine-specific priming.

Library method: PCR. At the Johns Hopkins FTIC core, DNA from the cultured CD4+ T cells underwent TCR sequencing with the Oncomine TCR Beta short-read assay. Genomic DNA was extracted from the cultured CD4+ T cells with the QIAamp micro DNA kit. Oncomine TCR Beta libraries from cultured CD4+ T cells were pooled with unique dual indexes and sequenced on an Illumina iSeq 100. From the authors' description of their analysis: Non-productive sequences were filtered out, and CDR3s that did not start with C, did not end with F or W, or were shorter than 7 amino acids were discarded. The MANAFEST web application identified antigen-specific clonotypes by comparing peptide-stimulated wells against reference wells and other culture wells. For a clone to be called positive, the clone needed an FDR below 0.05, an odds ratio above 5, and a productive frequency above 0.1% in at least two of three replicate wells. Cross-reactive clonotypes were defined as significantly expanded in both SARS-CoV-2 spike wells and at least one common cold coronavirus spike condition. Similarity between CDR3 sequences was evaluated in R version 3.6.1 using Levenshtein distances (stringdist) and unrooted phylogenetic trees (ape). The raw public reads went through TCRdb reprocessing: fastp at Q25, MiXCR clone calling, in-frame beta chains kept. Identical CDR3 proteins give one entry, which carries the most common genes and DNA. What appears here as the V and J calls and clone size reflects TCRdb's work, not the paper's. In all, the sample holds around 25,000 distinct CDR3 sequences, and roughly 31% of those were seen once. The ten biggest clones cover 7.1% of the sample.

Recombination linked TRBV23-1 to TRBJ2-7, and TRBD1 matches 7 of the central bases. TRBV23-1 is placed among ORFs of uncertain function. This receptor was obtained from a human donor who had recovered from COVID-19. Specimen: CD4+ T cells from blood, cultured in vitro, collected about 7 months after SARS-CoV-2 vaccination. This receptor carries the CDR3 CASRVRDSHSYEQYF. The DNA sequence is given as TGCGCCAGCAGGGTCCGGGACAGCCACTCCTACGAGCAGTACTTC.